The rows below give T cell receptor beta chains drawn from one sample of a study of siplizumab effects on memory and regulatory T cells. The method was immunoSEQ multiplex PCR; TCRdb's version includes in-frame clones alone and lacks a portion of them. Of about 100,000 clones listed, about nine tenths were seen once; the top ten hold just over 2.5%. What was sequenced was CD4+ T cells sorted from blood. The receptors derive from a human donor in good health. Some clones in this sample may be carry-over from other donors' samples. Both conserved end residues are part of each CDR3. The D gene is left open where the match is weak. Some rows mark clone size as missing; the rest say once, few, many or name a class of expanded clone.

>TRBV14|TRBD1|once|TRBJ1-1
TGTGCCAGCAGCCAAGATCTGGGCAGGGGGGGCACTGAAGCTTTCTTT
CASSQDLGRGGTEAFF
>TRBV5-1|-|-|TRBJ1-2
TGCGCCAGCAGCTTACCGGGGAGCTATGGCTACACCTTC
CASSLPGSYGYTF
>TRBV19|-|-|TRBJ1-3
TGTGCCAGTAGTATGACGGGGTTCGATGGAAACACCATATATTTT
CASSMTGFDGNTIYF
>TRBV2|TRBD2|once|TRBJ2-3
TGTGCCAGCAGACCACGACTAGCGGGAAGAGATACGCAGTATTTT
CASRPRLAGRDTQYF
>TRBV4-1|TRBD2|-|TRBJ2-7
TGCGCCAGCAGCCAAGACTCCAGCGGGAGCTACGAGCAGTACTTC
CASSQDSSGSYEQYF
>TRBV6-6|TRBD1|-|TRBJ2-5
TGTGCCAGCAGTTCCACGACAGGGCTCCAAGAGACCCAGTACTTC
CASSSTTGLQETQYF
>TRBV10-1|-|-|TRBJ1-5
TGCGCCAGCAGTGCCGGGCCCAGTCAGCCCCAGCATTTT
CASSAGPSQPQHF
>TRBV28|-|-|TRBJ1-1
TGTGCCAGCAGTTTCAGGGGCCGGGGGAACACTGAAGCTTTCTTT
CASSFRGRGNTEAFF
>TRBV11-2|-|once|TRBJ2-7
TGTGCCAGCAGCTTAGATCTGGGCTTGAGCGTGAGCTCCTACGAGCAGTACTTC
CASSLDLGLSVSSYEQYF
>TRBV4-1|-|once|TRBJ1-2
TGCGCCAGCAGCCAAGTGGGTCTTTACTATGGCTACACCTTC
CASSQVGLYYGYTF
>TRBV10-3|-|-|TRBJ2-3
TGTGCCATCACCCCGTCGGGCACAGATACGCAGTATTTT
CAITPSGTDTQYF
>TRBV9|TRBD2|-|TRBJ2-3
TGTGCCAGCAGCGTAGAGAGACTAGCGGGAGTTACAGATACGCAGTATTTT
CASSVERLAGVTDTQYF
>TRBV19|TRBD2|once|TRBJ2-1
TGTGCCAGTAGTATAGAGGCTAGCGGGAGGGGATACAATGAGCAGTTCTTC
CASSIEASGRGYNEQFF
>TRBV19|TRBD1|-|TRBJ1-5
TGTGCCAGTGGAGGGACAGCCAATCAGCCCCAGCATTTT
CASGGTANQPQHF
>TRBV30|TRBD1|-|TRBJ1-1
TGTGCCTGGAGTGTACTGGACAGGGGAAGTTCTGAAGCTTTCTTT
CAWSVLDRGSSEAFF
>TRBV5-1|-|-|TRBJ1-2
TGCGCCAGCAGCTTGGAGGCAATCTATGGCTACACCTTC
CASSLEAIYGYTF
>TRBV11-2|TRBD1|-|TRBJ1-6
TGTGCCAGCAGTGGACAGGTCAGCTCCTATAATTCACCCCTCCACTTT
CASSGQVSSYNSPLHF
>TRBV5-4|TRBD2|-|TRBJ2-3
TGTGCCAGCAGCCCCAGCGGGAGGGTAACAGATACGCAGTATTTT
CASSPSGRVTDTQYF
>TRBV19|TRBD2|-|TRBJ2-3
TGTGCCAGTAGTACCCAAAAGACTAGCGGGAGAACAGATACGCAGTATTTT
CASSTQKTSGRTDTQYF
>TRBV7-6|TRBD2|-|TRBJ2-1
TGTGCCAGCAGTCCCACTAGCGGGATAAGGAATGAGCAGTTCTTC
CASSPTSGIRNEQFF
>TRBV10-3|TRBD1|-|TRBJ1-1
TGTGCCATCAGTGAGGGTGTGGGACAGGGGAGCACTGAAGCTTTCTTT
CAISEGVGQGSTEAFF
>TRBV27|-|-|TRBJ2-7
TGTGCCAGCAGTTTTCACAGGTCCTACGAGCAGTACTTC
CASSFHRSYEQYF
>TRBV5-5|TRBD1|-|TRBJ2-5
TGTGCCAGCAGCTCGGGACAGGCATCCGAGACCCAGTACTTC
CASSSGQASETQYF
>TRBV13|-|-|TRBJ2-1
TGTGCCAGCAGCTTACTAGGTGCCGATGAGCAGTTCTTC
CASSLLGADEQFF
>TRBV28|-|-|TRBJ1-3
TGTGCCAGCAGTTTTAAAGGAAACACCATATATTTT
CASSFKGNTIYF
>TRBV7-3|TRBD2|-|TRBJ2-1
TGTGCCAGCAGCTTAATGGGCGGGAGAAGTAATGAGCAGTTCTTC
CASSLMGGRSNEQFF
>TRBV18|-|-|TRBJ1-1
TGTGCCAGCTCACCGTCGACAGGACACACTGAAGCTTTCTTT
CASSPSTGHTEAFF
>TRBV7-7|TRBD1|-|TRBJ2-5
TGTGCTAGCAGCTTAGGACAGGGAACAGAGACCCAGTACTTC
CASSLGQGTETQYF
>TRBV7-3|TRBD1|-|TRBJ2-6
TGTGCCAGCAGCGCGCCGGGACAGGGTAGCTCTGGGGCCAACGTCCTGACTTTC
CASSAPGQGSSGANVLTF